This entry is about one TCR beta chain. Its antigen is as yet unknown. This sample was taken from a study of blood T cells in healthy people across ages. General study findings and limits: Higher diversity and more naive CD4+ cells were features of long-lived donors, compared to aged donors. Expanded clonotype changes were possibly confounded by unknown donor CMV status. Per million T cells, TCR beta diversity dropped about linearly as age rose.

For the second PCR, which ran for roughly 6 to 11 cycles, a sample-barcoded 5' primer and a J-beta primer mix were used. TCRdb reprocessed the 5' RACE reads with MiXCR, giving one entry per CDR3 protein. The data hold about 1,600,000 distinct CDR3 sequences, with 42% observed a single time. This CDR3 region has 15 residues. V gave up 3 bases and J gave up 2 bases, with 12 bases separating them. Each individual donor underwent a draw of roughly 10 milliliters of peripheral blood. The sample comprised blood. J is TRBJ2-3 and V is TRBV12-3 or TRBV12-4; D may be TRBD1 (5 bases). This sequence was found in a woman under 30 in good health. The CDR3 loop reads CASSLPGLITDTQYF. Written as DNA, the CDR3 is TGTGCCAGCAGTTTGCCAGGGCTGATCACAGATACGCAGTATTTT.